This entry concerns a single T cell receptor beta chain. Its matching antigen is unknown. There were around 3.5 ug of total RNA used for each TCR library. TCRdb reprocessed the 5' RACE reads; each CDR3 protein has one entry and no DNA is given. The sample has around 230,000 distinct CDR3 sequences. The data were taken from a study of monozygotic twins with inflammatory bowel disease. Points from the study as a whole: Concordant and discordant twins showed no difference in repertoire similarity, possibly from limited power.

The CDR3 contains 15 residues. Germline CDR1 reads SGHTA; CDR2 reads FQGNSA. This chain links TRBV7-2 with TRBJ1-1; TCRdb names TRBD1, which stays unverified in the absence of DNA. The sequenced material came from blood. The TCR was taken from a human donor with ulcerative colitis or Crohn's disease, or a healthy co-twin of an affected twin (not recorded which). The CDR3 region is CASSSRGWMNTEAFF.